The 27 T cell receptor beta chains below were found in one sample sequenced in a study of PD-L1 blockade in urothelial cancer. TCRdb keeps only in-frame clones here, not all; method: immunoSEQ multiplex PCR. In the table there are about 120,000 clones, roughly 82% of which are singletons. Described time point: peripheral blood 6 weeks after treatment start. The sample here was PBMCs, taken around atezolizumab (anti-PD-L1) treatment. These receptors were taken from a middle-aged man with urothelial cancer.

The chain carries TRBV19 and TRBJ2-1; 10 bases line up with TRBD1. The CDR3 contains 17 residues. The germline V gene encodes CDR1 LNHDA and CDR2 SQIVND (reference sequence). Losses at the gene ends were 5 bases for V and 3 bases for J; bases not matched to a gene: 10. The CDR3 bases are TGTGCCAGTAGTGTGCAGAGGGGGACAGGGGTCTACAATGAGCAGTTCTTC. Protein product: CASSVQRGTGVYNEQFF.

The genes are TRBV6-1 and TRBJ2-7; 9 bases line up with TRBD1. V trimming: 6 bases; J trimming: 4 bases; junction bases outside the gene matches: 10. The CDR3 covers 15 residues. CDR1 and CDR2 (germline): MNHNS, SASEGT. CDR3 nucleotide sequence: TGTGCCAGCAGAAGAGACAGGGGGGACTGGTACGAGCAGTACTTC. Its translation is CASRRDRGDWYEQYF.

The chain combines TRBV5-1 with TRBJ2-1; 7 nucleotides align to TRBD2. V shed 4 bases and J 7 bases; nucleotides not matched to a gene: 17. Germline-derived CDR1 and CDR2 are SGHRS and YFSETQ. The CDR3 runs 17 residues. The CDR3 reads CASSDRVGRGSGNEQFF. The CDR3 DNA follows: TGCGCCAGCAGCGACCGCGTCGGGCGCGGGAGTGGGAATGAGCAGTTCTTC.

The chain combines TRBV6-1 with TRBJ1-1; D is uncertain. Germline V gene sequence: CDR1 MNHNS, CDR2 SASEGT. V lost 2 bases, J lost 1 base, and 5 bases lay in between. This CDR3 comprises 13 residues. The CDR3 region has the DNA TGTGCCAGCAGTGAATACAGGAACACTGAAGCTTTCTTT. Its translation is CASSEYRNTEAFF.

The rearrangement links TRBV20-1 to TRBJ2-7; no reliable D call. CDR3 size: 11 residues. The V gene's germline CDR1 is DFQATT and CDR2 SNEGSKA (reference sequence). V dropped 4 bases and J dropped 1 base, with 5 bases sitting between them. The DNA for the CDR3 is TGCAGTGCTACGAGGTCCTACGAGCAGTACTTC. Protein product: CSATRSYEQYF.

The chain uses TRBV5-4 and TRBJ2-7; TRBD1 matches at 7 bases. CDR3 length: 13 residues. Germline V lookup: CDR1 SGHNT, CDR2 YYREEE (reference sequence). V dropped 4 bases and J dropped 3; count of bases not matched to a gene: 4. The CDR3 sequence: CASSRSGGYEQYF. CDR3 coding DNA: TGTGCCAGCAGCCGATCAGGGGGCTACGAGCAGTACTTC.

The chain has TRBV29-1 and TRBJ1-1, with D tentatively TRBD1 (5 bases). The CDR3 is made up of 14 amino acids. The V and J ends lost 6 bases and 1 base respectively, with 15 bases between them. Per germline, CDR1 SQVTM and CDR2 ANQGSEA. The CDR3 region has the DNA TGCAGCGTAGGGTCAGGAGGGGCGAACACTGAAGCTTTCTTT. It codes for CSVGSGGANTEAFF. The full variable domain, its missing parts supplied by reference TRBV29-1 and TRBJ1-1, is SAVISQKPSRDICQRGTSLTIQCQVDSQVTMMFWYRQQPGQSLTLIATANQGSEATYESGFVIDKFPISRPNLTFSTLTVSNMSPEDSSIYLCSVGSGGANTEAFFGQGTRLTVV.

J is TRBJ2-1 and V is TRBV19, with TRBD2 matching over 10 bases. V was clipped by 4 bases and J by 6 bases; unmatched bases: 9. The CDR3 runs 16 residues. Germline V gene lookup returns CDR1 LNHDA and CDR2 SQIVND (reference sequence). The CDR3 region has the DNA TGTGCCAGTAGTAAAGGGGCAGCGGGAGGGCCCAATGAGCAGTTCTTC. Translated: CASSKGAAGGPNEQFF.

This sequence joins TRBV5-1 and TRBJ2-5; 10 bases map to TRBD1. Per the germline V gene, CDR1 is SGHRS and CDR2 is YFSETQ. The CDR3 runs to 15 residues. J gave up 1 base and V 1 base, and 1 base lay outside the gene matches. Here the CDR3 reads CASSLRTGGQETQYF. The CDR3 DNA sequence: TGCGCCAGCAGCTTGAGGACAGGGGGCCAAGAGACCCAGTACTTC.

The J gene is TRBJ1-4, the V gene TRBV27; D not certain. The CDR3 covers 14 residues. The V end was cut by 2 bases, the J end by 4 bases, with 8 bases between. Germline V lookup: CDR1 MNHEY, CDR2 SMNVEV (reference sequence). In DNA, the CDR3 is TGTGCCAGCAGTTTAGTGCAGAATAATGAAAAACTGTTTTTT. It specifies CASSLVQNNEKLFF.

This clone was recorded a few times. V and J are TRBV6-1 and TRBJ2-4; 7 nucleotides match TRBD2. The CDR3 runs to 16 residues. Trimming removed 2 bases from V and 7 bases from J; junction bases left unmatched: 11. Germline V CDR1 and CDR2: MNHNS, SASEGT. The CDR3 is CASSEHAGGGANIQYF. The CDR3 DNA reads as TGTGCCAGCAGTGAACACGCCGGGGGAGGGGCGAACATTCAGTACTTC.

This chain joins TRBV2 and TRBJ1-6; D is ambiguous. CDR1 is SNHLY, CDR2 FYNNEI, per germline. The CDR3 extends over 13 amino acids. Trimming left V 8 bases short and J 7 bases short, with 12 bases between. The CDR3 protein is CASYNSMNSPLHF. In nucleotides, the CDR3 is TGTGCCAGCTACAATTCGATGAATTCACCCCTCCACTTT.

The chain combines TRBV6-5 with TRBJ2-3, with 7 bases that match TRBD1. Germline V gives CDR1 MNHEY, CDR2 SVGAGI. Trimming at V came to 2 bases and at J to 2 bases, leaving 4 bases not matched to a gene. The CDR3 has 15 amino acids. The CDR3 DNA sequence: TGTGCCAGCAGTTACAAGGACAGGCCCACAGATACGCAGTATTTT. This codes for CASSYKDRPTDTQYF.

Here the CDR3 DNA reads TGTGCCAGCAGCCTCAGACAGGCTATGTATGAAAAACTGTTTTTT. Protein: CASSLRQAMYEKLFF. The rearrangement uses TRBV7-2 and TRBJ1-4; weak D call: TRBD1 (6 bases). The CDR3 totals 15 residues. Trimming cost V 5 bases and J 6 bases, with 16 bases left between them. Germline CDR1 reads SGHTA; CDR2 reads FQGNSA.

This sequence joins TRBV4-2 and TRBJ1-1; the match to TRBD1 covers 8 bases. The CDR3 extends over 15 amino acids. With V trimmed by 1 base and J by 1 base, 2 bases remained unmatched. Germline lookup yields CDR1 LGHNA and CDR2 YNFKEQ. CDR3 loop: CASSQVGQGNTEAFF. The DNA for the CDR3 is TGTGCCAGCAGCCAAGTTGGACAGGGGAACACTGAAGCTTTCTTT.

The gene calls are TRBV19 and TRBJ2-7; perhaps TRBD2 as D (5 bases). The CDR3 runs to 14 residues. Germline CDR1 and CDR2: LNHDA and SQIVND (reference sequence). Deletions cut 2 bases from V and 3 bases from J, with 11 bases between. In nucleotides, the CDR3 is TGTGCCAGTAGTATAAGGTTCGGACTCTACGAGCAGTACTTC. This translates into CASSIRFGLYEQYF. The full variable domain, rest sourced from reference TRBV19 and TRBJ2-7, is DGGITQSPKYLFRKEGQNVTLSCEQNLNHDAMYWYRQDPGQGLRLIYYSQIVNDFQKGDIAEGYSVSREKKESFPLTVTSAQKNPTAFYLCASSIRFGLYEQYFGPGTRLTVT.

The CDR3 bases are TGCGCCAGCAGCATACACAGCAATCAGCCCCAGCATTTT. It codes for CASSIHSNQPQHF. This sequence joins TRBV4-1 and TRBJ1-5; no firm D call. Trimming removed 5 bases at V and 1 base at J, with 6 bases between. The germline V gene encodes CDR1 MGHRA and CDR2 YSYEKL. This CDR3 contains 13 residues.

The CDR3 nucleotides are TGCGCCAGCAGCTCGACCGGGACAGGCAACTCTGGAAACACCATATATTTT. Translation: CASSSTGTGNSGNTIYF. The chain links TRBV5-1 to TRBJ1-3; the match to TRBD1 covers 8 bases. The junction had 8 bases not matched to a gene; V was cut back by 3 bases and J by 0 bases. The CDR3 has 17 amino acids. Germline lookup yields CDR1 SGHRS and CDR2 YFSETQ. The entire variable domain, with the rest obtained from reference TRBV5-1 and TRBJ1-3, is as follows: KAGVTQTPRYLIKTRGQQVTLSCSPISGHRSVSWYQQTPGQGLQFLFEYFSETQRNKGNFPGRFSGRQFSNSRSEMNVSTLELGDSALYLCASSSTGTGNSGNTIYFGEGSWLTVV.

The rearrangement joins TRBV28 to TRBJ2-5; tentative D call: TRBD1 (6 bases). The germline CDR1 and CDR2 sequences are MDHEN and SYDVKM. Trimming removed 10 bases from V and 4 bases from J, with 16 bases in between. This CDR3 has 13 residues. CDR3 residues: CATVGATIETQYF. CDR3 nucleotides: TGTGCCACCGTGGGGGCTACCATAGAGACCCAGTACTTC. Drawing the rest from reference TRBV28 and TRBJ2-5, the complete variable domain is DVKVTQSSRYLVKRTGEKVFLECVQDMDHENMFWYRQDPGLGLRLIYFSYDVKMKEKGDIPEGYSVSREKKERFSLILESASTNQTSMYLCATVGATIETQYFGPGTRLLVL.

The J gene is TRBJ2-3, the V gene TRBV10-1, with 9 bases matching TRBD2. CDR3 length: 16 amino acids. The germline V gene encodes CDR1 WNHNN and CDR2 SYGVQD (reference sequence). V was pared by 1 base and J by 4 bases, with 6 bases of the junction left unmatched. The CDR3 loop reads CASSEWGGRVPDTQYF. DNA of the CDR3: TGCGCCAGCAGTGAGTGGGGCGGGAGGGTCCCAGATACGCAGTATTTT.

The gene calls are TRBV28 and TRBJ1-2; D might be TRBD1 (6 bases). The germline gives CDR1 MDHEN, CDR2 SYDVKM. CDR3 size: 12 residues. Trimming removed 6 bases from V and 5 bases from J, with 10 bases in between. The CDR3 coding sequence is TGTGCCAGCAGGCAAACAGGGTATGGCTACACCTTC. This encodes CASRQTGYGYTF.

The rearrangement uses TRBV30 and TRBJ2-3, with TRBD2 matching 10 bases. CDR3 length: 14 amino acids. J lost 6 bases, V lost 4 bases, and 7 bases had no gene match. Germline CDR1 reads GTSNPN; CDR2 reads SVGIG (reference sequence). The DNA for the CDR3 is TGTGCCTGGAAGCCTAGCGGGAGTGCGGATACGCAGTATTTT. As protein: CAWKPSGSADTQYF.

The V and J genes are TRBV12-5 and TRBJ2-1, with 7 nucleotides matching TRBD1. Germline CDR1 LGHNT, CDR2 FRNRAP. The CDR3 runs to 15 residues. Trimming took 6 bases from V and 0 from J; bases not matched to a gene: 5. CDR3 loop: CASGSGQRSYNEQFF. CDR3 coding DNA: TGTGCTAGTGGGTCGGGACAGCGCTCCTACAATGAGCAGTTCTTC.

This chain joins TRBV2 and TRBJ1-2; 8 bases map to TRBD1. CDR1 and CDR2 from the germline V gene are SNHLY and FYNNEI. This CDR3 region has 17 residues. V dropped 0 bases and J dropped 0; count of bases not matched to a gene: 6. This CDR3 reads CASSEAAGGRSNYGYTF. CDR3 DNA sequence: TGTGCCAGCAGTGAAGCGGCAGGGGGCCGTTCTAACTATGGCTACACCTTC.

This chain links TRBV13 with TRBJ1-2; D perhaps matches TRBD1 (5 bases). Trimming took off 3 bases at V and 5 bases at J, with 10 bases between the two ends. Per the germline V gene, CDR1 is PRHDT and CDR2 is FYEKMQ (reference sequence). The CDR3 covers 13 residues. CDR3 coding DNA: TGTGCCAGCAGCTTCCAGGAGGGGTATGGCTACACCTTC. Its protein product is CASSFQEGYGYTF.

The chain couples TRBV19 to TRBJ1-1, with TRBD1 matching over 9 bases. The CDR3 length is 15 residues. Germline loops: CDR1 LNHDA, CDR2 SQIVND (reference sequence). After removal of 5 bases from V and 0 bases from J, the junction contained 4 bases not matched to a gene. This CDR3 is CASSLGTGMNTEAFF. The CDR3 DNA follows: TGTGCCAGTAGTCTCGGGACAGGGATGAACACTGAAGCTTTCTTT.

The chain couples TRBV4-2 to TRBJ2-5; no reliable D call. CDR1 and CDR2 from the germline V gene are LGHNA and YNFKEQ. Trimming removed 0 bases at V and 5 bases at J, with 7 bases between. The CDR3 totals 13 residues. The CDR3 DNA reads TGTGCCAGCAGCCAAGATCCGCGGGAGACCCAGTACTTC. This gives the protein CASSQDPRETQYF.